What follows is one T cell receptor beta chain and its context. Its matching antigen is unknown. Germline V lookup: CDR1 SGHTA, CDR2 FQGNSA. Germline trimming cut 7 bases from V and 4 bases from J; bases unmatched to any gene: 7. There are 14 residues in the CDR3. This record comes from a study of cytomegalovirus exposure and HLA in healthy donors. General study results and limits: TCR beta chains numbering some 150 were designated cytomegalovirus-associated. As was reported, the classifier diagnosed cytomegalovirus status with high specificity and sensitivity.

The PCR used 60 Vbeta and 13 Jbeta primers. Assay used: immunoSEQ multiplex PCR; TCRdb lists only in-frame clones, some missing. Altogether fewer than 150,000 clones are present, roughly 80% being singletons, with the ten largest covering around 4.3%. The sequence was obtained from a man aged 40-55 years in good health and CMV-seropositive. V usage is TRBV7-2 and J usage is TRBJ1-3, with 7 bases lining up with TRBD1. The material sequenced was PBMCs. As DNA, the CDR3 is TGTGCCAGCAACATCCAGGGGGGAGGAAACACCATATATTTT. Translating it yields CASNIQGGGNTIYF.